This T cell receptor (beta chain) derives from a study of regulatory T cells in long-lasting Graves disease. Whole-study results and caveats: Persistent Graves' patients showed a TCR diversity that was lower than that of newly diagnosed ones.

CDR3 regions were amplified by Arm-PCR using iRepertoire HTBI primers to build TCR beta libraries. TCRdb reanalysed the multiplex PCR reads using MiXCR and keeps one entry per CDR3 protein. The sample has over 300,000 distinct CDR3 sequences, about a sixth seen once. The time point: newly diagnosed GD, antithyroid drugs for less than 3 months. Researchers made the TCR library from RNA that was extracted from PBMCs. In this cohort, patients came from an endocrinology department located in Xi'an, China. This clonotype has just a few counts. Its specificity is unknown. The CDR3 contains 16 residues. J lost 7 bases, V lost 0 bases, and 11 bases had no gene match. Germline CDR1 and CDR2: LGHNA and YSLEER.

This chain uses TRBV4-3 with TRBJ2-5, with 7 positions matching TRBD2. Material: peripheral blood mononuclear cells (PBMCs), obtained at new diagnosis, from a patient treated with antithyroid drugs. The sequence was collected from a female donor with Graves disease. CDR3 sequence: CASSQDSSLAWATQYF. CDR3 coding DNA: TGCGCCAGCAGCCAAGATAGTTCACTAGCGTGGGCGACCCAGTACTTC.